The 24 T cell receptor beta chains listed next were all sequenced from one sample in a study of T-cell reconstitution after alpha-beta-depleted transplantation in children. The TCRbeta library incorporated unique molecular identifiers. One entry per CDR3 protein, called by TCRdb with MiXCR from the PCR reads. The table records about 980,000 distinct CDR3 sequences, roughly 29% of them present only once. The specimen comprised PBMCs, mostly from graft donor cells, sampled 360 days after TCRalphabeta/CD19-depleted stem cell transplant. Every receptor here comes from a boy under two years old who had a stem cell transplant for SCID, so the T cells may come from the graft donor.

The chain joins TRBV5-1 to TRBJ1-2, with 9 bases lining up with TRBD1. Germline CDR1 SGHRS, CDR2 YFSETQ. The J segment lost 9 bases and the V segment lost 3 bases, leaving 6 bases of the junction unmatched. The CDR3 loop spans 13 amino acids. The CDR3, as DNA: TGCGCCAGCAGCTCCACAGGGGGCCAGAGCTACACCTTC. Translating it yields CASSSTGGQSYTF.

This clonotype was observed a few times. The J gene is TRBJ2-5, the V gene TRBV20-1; D is perhaps TRBD1 or TRBD2 (6 bases each). The CDR3 runs to 13 residues. Germline-derived CDR1 and CDR2 are DFQATT and SNEGSKA (reference sequence). Trimming cost V 5 bases and J 3 bases, with 13 bases left between them. CDR3 nucleotides: TGCAGTGCTCGCGAGGGGGGAAAAGAGACCCAGTACTTC. Translating it yields CSAREGGKETQYF.

The chain links TRBV6-5 to TRBJ2-1; tentatively, D is TRBD2 (5 bases). The CDR3 spans 15 residues. Trimming pared 2 bases from V and 6 bases from J, leaving 14 bases between. Germline V gene lookup returns CDR1 MNHEY and CDR2 SVGAGI. CDR3 DNA: TGTGCCAGCAGTTACCGGGGTGAGATCTTCAATGAGCAGTTCTTC. Protein product: CASSYRGEIFNEQFF.

A few counts support this clonotype. This chain uses TRBV12-3 or TRBV12-4 with TRBJ1-5; TRBD1 agrees at 9 bases. Trimming removed 5 bases from V and 6 bases from J; junction bases left unmatched: 5. The CDR3 runs to 14 residues. The CDR3 sequence: CASSRTGEVQPQHF. CDR3 nucleotides: TGTGCCAGCAGTCGGACAGGGGAAGTTCAGCCCCAGCATTTT.

This chain connects TRBV29-1 to TRBJ2-2; 7 bases map to TRBD1. The CDR3 runs 12 residues. The germline V gene encodes CDR1 SQVTM and CDR2 ANQGSEA. Losses at the gene ends were 7 bases for V and 4 bases for J; bases not matched to a gene: 3. The CDR3 DNA is TGCAGCGCGGGACAGACCACCGGGGAGCTGTTTTTT. It yields the protein CSAGQTTGELFF.

This clonotype came up a few times. This chain joins TRBV6-2 or TRBV6-3 and TRBJ2-1; either TRBD1 or TRBD2 may fit D (6 bases each). There are 16 residues in the CDR3. The germline gives CDR1 MNHEY, CDR2 SVGEGT. Trimming cost V 6 bases and J 4 bases, with 19 bases left between them. This chain's CDR3 is CASSLTRGVLYNEQFF. CDR3 bases: TGTGCCAGCAGCCTCACAAGGGGGGTTCTTTACAATGAGCAGTTCTTC.

V usage is TRBV5-1 and J usage is TRBJ2-1; 9 bases align to TRBD2. Trimming removed 4 bases from V and 8 bases from J; junction bases left unmatched: 13. Germline lookup yields CDR1 SGHRS and CDR2 YFSETQ. The CDR3 has 16 residues. CDR3 residues: CASSLLTSGYGHEQFF. For the CDR3, the DNA is TGCGCCAGCAGCCTCCTAACTAGCGGGTACGGCCATGAGCAGTTCTTC. Supplemented by reference TRBV5-1 and TRBJ2-1, the full variable domain reads KAGVTQTPRYLIKTRGQQVTLSCSPISGHRSVSWYQQTPGQGLQFLFEYFSETQRNKGNFPGRFSGRQFSNSRSEMNVSTLELGDSALYLCASSLLTSGYGHEQFFGPGTRLTVL.

V usage is TRBV12-3 or TRBV12-4 and J usage is TRBJ2-1, with D perhaps TRBD1 (5 bases). V lost 8 bases and J lost 7, with 21 bases in between. This CDR3 has 15 residues. Written as DNA, the CDR3 is TGTGCCAGCTATCCCCGGCAGGGTTCATGGAATGAGCAGTTCTTC. Encoded protein: CASYPRQGSWNEQFF.

This clonotype was recorded only once. The rearrangement joins TRBV4-2 to TRBJ2-7; 9 nucleotides match TRBD2. The J segment lost 3 bases and the V segment lost 3 bases, leaving 3 bases of the junction unmatched. Germline loops: CDR1 LGHNA, CDR2 YNFKEQ. The CDR3 spans 14 residues. In DNA form, the CDR3 reads TGTGCCAGCAGCCACGGACTAGCGAACTACGAGCAGTACTTC. Translation: CASSHGLANYEQYF.

This chain joins TRBV11-2 and TRBJ2-3; TRBD2 matches at 7 bases. CDR1 and CDR2 from the germline V gene are SGHAT and FQNNGV. With 4 bases clipped from V and 8 bases from J, the junction kept 12 bases outside the gene matches. CDR3 size: 15 residues. Here the CDR3 reads CASSSSGEGRSTQYF. In nucleotides, the CDR3 is TGTGCCAGCAGCTCCAGCGGGGAGGGGCGCAGTACGCAGTATTTT.

The chain links TRBV3-1 to TRBJ2-4, with TRBD2 as a possible D gene (5 bases). CDR1 LGHDT and CDR2 YNNKEL come from the germline V gene (reference sequence). The CDR3 spans 13 residues. V lost 4 bases and J lost 5, with 9 bases in between. The CDR3: CASSLRGQNIQYF. The CDR3 coding sequence is TGTGCCAGCAGCCTCCGGGGTCAAAACATTCAGTACTTC.

The genes are TRBV11-2 and TRBJ1-1, with TRBD1 matching over 7 bases. V trimming: 5 bases; J trimming: 0 bases; junction bases outside the gene matches: 6. The germline CDR1 and CDR2 sequences are SGHAT and FQNNGV. This CDR3 region has 15 residues. The CDR3 here is CASSGPTGLNTEAFF. The CDR3 DNA reads TGTGCCAGCAGCGGACCGACAGGGTTGAACACTGAAGCTTTCTTT.

This clonotype was observed a few times. The chain carries TRBV4-3 and TRBJ1-5; 11 nucleotides agree with TRBD1. The CDR3 sequence is 16 residues long. J lost 6 bases, V lost 0 bases, and 4 bases had no gene match. Per germline, CDR1 LGHNA and CDR2 YSLEER. DNA for the CDR3: TGCGCCAGCAGCCAAGATAGGACAGGGGGCGGTCAGCCCCAGCATTTT. Translated, it gives CASSQDRTGGGQPQHF.

The table lists this clonotype with a few counts. The chain combines TRBV29-1 with TRBJ1-2; 7 bases are a match to TRBD1. The CDR3 runs to 12 residues. V shed 7 bases, J shed 3 bases, and the junction held 5 bases outside the gene matches. Looked up from germline, CDR1 is SQVTM and CDR2 is ANQGSEA. The CDR3 DNA sequence: TGCAGCGCATTAACAGGGGACTATGGCTACACCTTC. It yields the protein CSALTGDYGYTF.

There are a few counts of this clonotype. J is TRBJ1-5 and V is TRBV7-8, with D possibly being TRBD1 (6 bases). The CDR3 covers 15 residues. Trimming took 4 bases from V and 2 from J, leaving 12 bases between them. Germline loops: CDR1 SGHVS, CDR2 FQNEAQ. CDR3 protein: CASSWDGTRNQPQHF. DNA for the CDR3: TGTGCCAGCAGCTGGGACGGGACACGCAATCAGCCCCAGCATTTT. Variable domain in full (rest from reference TRBV7-8 and TRBJ1-5): GAGVSQSPRYKVAKRGQDVALRCDPISGHVSLFWYQQALGQGPEFLTYFQNEAQLDKSGLPSDRFFAERPEGSVSTLKIQRTQQEDSAVYLCASSWDGTRNQPQHFGDGTRLSIL.

This chain links TRBV5-1 with TRBJ2-7; the D gene is possibly TRBD1 (5 bases). V lost 0 bases and J lost 0, with 10 bases in between. Per the germline V gene, CDR1 is SGHRS and CDR2 is YFSETQ. CDR3 length: 15 residues. In DNA, the CDR3 is TGCGCCAGCAGCTTGGCCGGACACCCCTCCTACGAGCAGTACTTC. Protein: CASSLAGHPSYEQYF.

This clonotype has ten or more counts. DNA for the CDR3: TGTGCCAGCAGGACGTACCGACAGGGGCCCTTAGGCATGAACACTGAAGCTTTCTTT. Translation gives CASRTYRQGPLGMNTEAFF. The rearrangement links TRBV7-2 to TRBJ1-1, with 8 bases that match TRBD1. Losses at the gene ends were 6 bases for V and 0 bases for J; bases not matched to a gene: 18. The CDR3 runs 19 residues. The germline CDR1 and CDR2 sequences are SGHTA and FQGNSA.

The CDR3 here is CASSQAGPRFVNEQYF. Written as DNA, the CDR3 is TGTGCCAGCAGCCAAGCCGGGCCCCGTTTTGTGAACGAGCAGTACTTC. The chain couples TRBV14 to TRBJ2-7; D ambiguous. The CDR3 spans 16 residues. Germline values: CDR1 SGHDN, CDR2 FVKESK. Trimming stripped 1 base from V and 5 bases from J, with 18 bases between.

This clonotype was counted a few times. V is TRBV6-5 and J is TRBJ1-1, with D hard to call. Trimming removed 2 bases from V and 4 bases from J, with 14 bases in between. This CDR3 contains 15 residues. Germline V gene sequence: CDR1 MNHEY, CDR2 SVGAGI. The CDR3 DNA sequence: TGTGCCAGCAGTTACGTGACAACACTTGGCACTGAAGCTTTCTTT. Its translation is CASSYVTTLGTEAFF.

The chain links TRBV12-3 or TRBV12-4 to TRBJ2-1, with D perhaps TRBD2 (6 bases). V gave up 7 bases and J gave up 0 bases, with 16 bases separating them. This CDR3 region has 16 residues. CDR3 amino acids: CASTPGGWSSYNEQFF. The CDR3 region has the DNA TGTGCCAGCACCCCCGGGGGATGGAGCTCCTACAATGAGCAGTTCTTC.

This clonotype came up a few times. The V gene is TRBV4-1, the J gene TRBJ2-1; 11 positions agree with TRBD2. CDR3 length: 16 residues. The V gene end was trimmed by 0 bases and the J gene end by 10 bases; junction bases not matched to a gene: 8. Germline lookup yields CDR1 MGHRA and CDR2 YSYEKL. The CDR3 protein is CASSQEGSGGAPEQFF. CDR3 DNA: TGCGCCAGCAGCCAAGAAGGTAGCGGGGGGGCTCCCGAGCAGTTCTTC.

This chain links TRBV10-3 with TRBJ2-1; D not certain. Trimming took 4 bases from V and 7 from J, leaving 11 bases between them. The V gene's germline CDR1 is ENHRY and CDR2 SYGVKD. This CDR3 region has 13 residues. CDR3 nucleotides: TGTGCCATCAGTGGGGCGGCGTTGAATGAGCAGTTCTTC. The encoded protein is CAISGAALNEQFF.

The genes are TRBV9 and TRBJ2-7; no definite D call. The V gene's germline CDR1 is SGDLS and CDR2 YYNGEE. V lost 0 bases, J lost 2 bases, and 12 bases lay in between. The CDR3 runs 15 residues. The CDR3 region has the DNA TGTGCCAGCAGCGTAGCTTATGGCCTCACCTACGAGCAGTACTTC. It encodes CASSVAYGLTYEQYF.

This clonotype occurred a few times. The chain joins TRBV5-1 to TRBJ1-4; 7 nucleotides line up with TRBD1. Germline V gives CDR1 SGHRS, CDR2 YFSETQ. With 4 bases clipped from V and 3 bases from J, the junction kept 6 bases outside the gene matches. This CDR3 contains 15 residues. CDR3 sequence (DNA): TGCGCCAGCAGCACCCTTCAGGGGGCTAATGAAAAACTGTTTTTT. This sequence encodes CASSTLQGANEKLFF. Supplemented by reference TRBV5-1 and TRBJ1-4, the full variable domain reads KAGVTQTPRYLIKTRGQQVTLSCSPISGHRSVSWYQQTPGQGLQFLFEYFSETQRNKGNFPGRFSGRQFSNSRSEMNVSTLELGDSALYLCASSTLQGANEKLFFGSGTQLSVL.